This T cell receptor beta chain is from a study of blood T cell repertoires in COVID-19. Background on the study: There were acute and convalescent COVID-19 samples, and they came from the United States, Italy and Spain. T cells, B-cell-depleted T cells, or PBMCs supplied cDNA or gDNA.

The germline V gene encodes CDR1 KGHDR and CDR2 SFDVKD. V lost 4 bases, J lost 3 bases, and 13 bases lay in between. This CDR3 is built from 15 residues. Original processing notes: For nucleated cells, counts were estimated from reference gene primer amplification. The method was immunoSEQ multiplex PCR; TCRdb's version includes in-frame clones alone and lacks a portion of them. V, J and clone size are taken as reported in that table, and D and trimming were inferred from the DNA itself. Among around 100,000 clones, 69% were seen once, and the ten largest hold 5% to 6.5%. V and J are TRBV24-1 and TRBJ2-3; TRBD1 might be the D (6 bases). Input material: peripheral blood. This clonotype was sampled from an elderly man with acute or convalescent COVID-19. The CDR3 reads CATSDVQGKTDTQYF. The CDR3 DNA reads as TGTGCCACCAGTGACGTCCAGGGGAAGACAGATACGCAGTATTTT.